These 6 T cell receptor beta chains were all obtained from the same sample, sequenced in a study of technical replicates of blood from several donors (dated by TCRdb to the late 2010s). Preparation of the library involved the immunoSEQ multiplex PCR assay. TCRdb took over this immuneACCESS table, retaining in-frame rearrangements with V and J assigned. Such tables are incomplete; in checked studies, under half of the missing clones stem from an unresolved V gene, and the remainder is unexplained. The sample table holds 50,000 to 70,000 clones, of which around 93% were seen once. Approximately 4% of the sample is taken by the ten largest. Sequencing used PBMCs. Source of these receptors: a human donor in good health. Some clones in this sample may be carry-over from other donors' samples.

V and J are TRBV6-6 and TRBJ2-2, with 8 bases that match TRBD2. The CDR3 has 16 amino acids. V shed 2 bases, J shed 4 bases, and the junction held 6 bases outside the gene matches. Germline V gives CDR1 MNHNY, CDR2 SVGAGI (reference sequence). CDR3 region: CASSYIAGGPTGELFF. As DNA, the CDR3 is TGTGCCAGCAGTTACATCGCGGGAGGACCCACCGGGGAGCTGTTTTTT.

The chain carries TRBV6-6 and TRBJ2-3, with D possibly TRBD2 on 5 matching bases. There are 13 residues in the CDR3. Trimming stripped 7 bases from V and 6 bases from J, with 14 bases between. CDR1 is MNHNY and CDR2 is SVGAGI in the germline V gene (reference sequence). The CDR3 DNA follows: TGTGCCAGCACCCTACGGGGATCTGATACGCAGTATTTT. Protein: CASTLRGSDTQYF.

In this sample, this clone turned up once. The rearrangement links TRBV7-9 to TRBJ2-2, with 8 bases lining up with TRBD2. CDR1 is SEHNR and CDR2 is FQNEAQ in the germline V gene (reference sequence). The CDR3 has 18 residues. V trimming: 2 bases; J trimming: 1 base; junction bases outside the gene matches: 9. CDR3 residues: CASSLRGGAGENTGELFF. As DNA, the CDR3 is TGTGCCAGCAGCTTAAGGGGAGGAGCGGGAGAGAACACCGGGGAGCTGTTTTTT.

V usage is TRBV25-1 and J usage is TRBJ2-6; a possible D gene is TRBD1 (6 bases). The CDR3 contains 16 residues. Trimming removed 4 bases from V and 3 bases from J, with 13 bases in between. Germline V gene lookup returns CDR1 MGHDK and CDR2 SYGVNS. The CDR3 loop is CASSVSGQLGANVLTF. DNA of the CDR3: TGTGCCAGCAGTGTCTCCGGACAGCTTGGGGCCAACGTCCTGACTTTC.

This clone was observed a handful of times. V usage is TRBV7-8 and J usage is TRBJ2-5; 11 nucleotides agree with TRBD2. The ends lost 5 bases at V and 1 base at J; junction bases unmatched: 6. CDR1 and CDR2 (germline): SGHVS, FQNEAQ. The CDR3 runs 16 residues. The chain's CDR3 is CASSGGTSGPQETQYF. The CDR3 nucleotides read TGTGCCAGCAGCGGGGGGACTAGCGGACCCCAAGAGACCCAGTACTTC.

The chain employs TRBV7-8 and TRBJ1-2; D gene unclear. Between the trimmed V and J ends, which lost 4 bases and 1 base, there was a span of 16 bases. Looked up from germline, CDR1 is SGHVS and CDR2 is FQNEAQ. This CDR3 spans 16 amino acids. In DNA form, the CDR3 reads TGTGCCAGCAGCTCATCCCGGGGATTAATTAACTATGGCTACACCTTC. Translating gives CASSSSRGLINYGYTF. The variable domain in full, completed from reference TRBV7-8 and TRBJ1-2, reads GAGVSQSPRYKVAKRGQDVALRCDPISGHVSLFWYQQALGQGPEFLTYFQNEAQLDKSGLPSDRFFAERPEGSVSTLKIQRTQQEDSAVYLCASSSSRGLINYGYTFGSGTRLTVV.